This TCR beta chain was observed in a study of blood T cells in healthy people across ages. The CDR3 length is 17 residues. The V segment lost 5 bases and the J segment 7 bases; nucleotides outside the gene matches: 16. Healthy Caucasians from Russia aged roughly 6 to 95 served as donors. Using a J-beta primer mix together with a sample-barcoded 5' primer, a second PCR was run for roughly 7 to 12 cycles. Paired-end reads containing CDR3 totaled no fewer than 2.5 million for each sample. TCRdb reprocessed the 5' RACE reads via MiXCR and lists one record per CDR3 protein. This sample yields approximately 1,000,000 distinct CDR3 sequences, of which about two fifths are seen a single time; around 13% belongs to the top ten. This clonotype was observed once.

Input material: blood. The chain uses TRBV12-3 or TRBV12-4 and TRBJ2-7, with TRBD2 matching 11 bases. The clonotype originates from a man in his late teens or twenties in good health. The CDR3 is CASSPVAGGLGMGEQYF. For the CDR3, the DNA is TGTGCCAGCAGTCCAGTAGCGGGGGGGCTCGGTATGGGGGAGCAGTACTTC.